This T cell receptor (beta chain) was sequenced in a study of vaccination and CD4 T cells after COVID-19. At the level of the study: Post-vaccination sampling time points for a few convalescent patients were day 14 and days 161 to 241.

Study-wide results and caveats: Relatively small numbers of convalescent patients were studied, with no early post-infection timepoints included.

Cultured CD4+ T-cell DNA underwent Oncomine TCR Beta short-read sequencing. DNA came from CD4+ T cells after culture. MiXCR, run by TCRdb on the PCR reads, gives a single entry per CDR3 protein. The profile shows around 25,000 distinct CDR3 sequences, around 30% of them singletons. Time point in this sample: late sampling 161 to 241 days after vaccination in three convalescent patients. Treatment indicated: roughly 11-day PBMC culture with coronavirus spike peptide pools or control peptides (ViraFEST assay). First, ViraFEST expanded antigen-specific T cells with peptide pools, and next it sequenced the TCRs. This clonotype was observed a handful of times. What it binds is unknown. The receptor's source is a human donor who had recovered from COVID-19. Sequenced here: CD4+ T cells from blood, cultured in vitro, sampled about 7 months after SARS-CoV-2 vaccination.

CDR3 protein: CSAELADEQFF. In DNA, the CDR3 is TGCAGTGCGGAACTAGCGGATGAGCAGTTCTTC. The chain combines TRBV20-1 with TRBJ2-1; 8 bases match TRBD2. The CDR3 totals 11 residues. Unmatched junction bases numbered 3, after V lost 6 bases and J lost 8 bases. Germline CDR1 and CDR2: DFQATT and SNEGSKA (reference sequence).